The 8 T cell receptor beta chains in this list originate from one sample, sequenced in a study of OX40 agonist ivuxolimab in advanced cancers. Profiled with immunoSEQ multiplex PCR; TCRdb holds only in-frame clones, not every one. This table has around 75,000 clones, roughly nine tenths appearing once. The source was CD4+ or CD8+ T cells sorted from blood, collected in a trial of the OX40 agonist ivuxolimab. These receptors originate from an adult with an advanced solid tumor such as melanoma, head and neck, liver or kidney cancer.

The chain carries TRBV6-5 and TRBJ2-1; D is uncertain. Germline V CDR1 and CDR2: MNHEY, SVGAGI. This CDR3 is 15 amino acids long. The V end was cut by 5 bases, the J end by 0 bases, with 11 bases between. CDR3 residues: CASSGRFSSYNEQFF. DNA of the CDR3: TGTGCCAGCAGTGGTCGATTTAGCTCCTACAATGAGCAGTTCTTC.

The chain employs TRBV10-3 and TRBJ1-4; 7 bases match TRBD1. J gave up 5 bases and V 11 bases, and 8 bases lay outside the gene matches. Germline lookup yields CDR1 ENHRY and CDR2 SYGVKD. The CDR3 has 13 residues. The CDR3 region is CAARQGLNEKLFF. CDR3 nucleotides: TGTGCCGCTCGACAGGGACTCAATGAAAAACTGTTTTTT.

This rearrangement joins TRBV18 to TRBJ2-3, with D maybe TRBD1 (6 bases). The CDR3 has 15 amino acids. From germline, CDR1 is KGHSH and CDR2 LQKENI. V lost 6 bases to trimming and J lost 0 bases, with 13 bases between them. For the CDR3, the DNA is TGTGCCAGCTCCTTCAGAGGGGGTAGCACAGATACGCAGTATTTT. This codes for CASSFRGGSTDTQYF.

This chain joins TRBV4-2 and TRBJ2-1, with TRBD2 identical over 7 bases. The CDR3 is 18 residues long. Trimming removed 0 bases from V and 2 bases from J; junction bases left unmatched: 10. Germline V gives CDR1 LGHNA, CDR2 YNFKEQ. The CDR3 coding sequence is TGTGCCAGCAGCCAAGATGGGGGGGGAGGCGACACCTACAATGAGCAGTTCTTC. It translates to CASSQDGGGGDTYNEQFF.

The rearrangement links TRBV6-5 to TRBJ2-7; D ambiguous. Per the germline V gene, CDR1 is MNHEY and CDR2 is SVGAGI. The CDR3 consists of 15 residues. Trimming removed 5 bases from V and 0 bases from J, with 14 bases in between. The DNA of the CDR3 is TGTGCCAGCAGTAGAAGCATCGTCAGCTCCTACGAGCAGTACTTC. Protein: CASSRSIVSSYEQYF.

DNA of the CDR3: TGTGCCAGCAAAAATGGGGGGTCCTCCTACAATGAGCAGTTCTTC. Amino acid sequence: CASKNGGSSYNEQFF. The V and J genes are TRBV28 and TRBJ2-1; D may be TRBD2 (6 bases). The CDR3 is made up of 15 amino acids. Germline CDR1 and CDR2: MDHEN and SYDVKM. Trimming stripped 7 bases from V and 0 bases from J, with 13 bases between. Full variable domain (missing parts from reference TRBV28 and TRBJ2-1): DVKVTQSSRYLVKRTGEKVFLECVQDMDHENMFWYRQDPGLGLRLIYFSYDVKMKEKGDIPEGYSVSREKKERFSLILESASTNQTSMYLCASKNGGSSYNEQFFGPGTRLTVL.

This clone is a singleton in its sample. The V gene is TRBV7-9, the J gene TRBJ1-6, with 7 bases that match TRBD1. J gave up 14 bases and V 1 base, and 11 bases lay outside the gene matches. The germline V gene encodes CDR1 SEHNR and CDR2 FQNEAQ (reference sequence). The CDR3 totals 15 residues. CDR3 nucleotide sequence: TGTGCCAGCAGCTTAGGGACAGGCCTCCGGGGGACCCTCCACTTT. Protein product: CASSLGTGLRGTLHF.

The rearrangement uses TRBV19 and TRBJ2-1; weak D call: TRBD2 (5 bases). Per the germline V gene, CDR1 is LNHDA and CDR2 is SQIVND (reference sequence). V lost 0 bases to trimming and J lost 4 bases, with 19 bases between them. The CDR3 totals 18 residues. The DNA of the CDR3 is TGTGCCAGTAGTATAGATCCCCCCACCCTAGCAGATTACAATGAGCAGTTCTTC. It encodes CASSIDPPTLADYNEQFF. Full variable domain (remainder filled in from reference TRBV19 and TRBJ2-1): DGGITQSPKYLFRKEGQNVTLSCEQNLNHDAMYWYRQDPGQGLRLIYYSQIVNDFQKGDIAEGYSVSREKKESFPLTVTSAQKNPTAFYLCASSIDPPTLADYNEQFFGPGTRLTVL.